This T cell receptor (beta chain) was documented in a study of glioma-infiltrating T cells. TCR alpha and beta CDR3 regions were amplified from RNA using iRepertoire nested multiplex PCR. TCRdb reprocessed the multiplex PCR reads via MiXCR and lists one record per CDR3 protein. The repertoire holds more than 100,000 distinct CDR3 sequences, with 29% as singletons. There are many counts of this clonotype. The CDR3 runs to 15 residues. The germline V gene has CDR1 SGHVS and CDR2 FNYEAQ. Trimming took off 1 base at V and 4 bases at J, with 10 bases between the two ends. The chain has TRBV7-6 and TRBJ2-2; D is perhaps TRBD1 or TRBD2 (6 bases each). This TCR derives from a human donor with low-grade glioma or glioblastoma, undergoing nonglioma brain surgery, or in good health (not recorded which). The sequenced material came from glioma tissue, nonneoplastic brain tissue, or PBMCs (not recorded which). The CDR3 loop reads CASSLVGGSTGELFF. For the CDR3, the DNA is TGTGCCAGCAGCTTAGTAGGGGGGAGCACCGGGGAGCTGTTTTTT.